The text below deals with one TCR beta chain. Trimming cost V 0 bases and J 4 bases, with 8 bases left between them. The length of the CDR3 is 14 residues. Germline V gives CDR1 LNHDA, CDR2 SQIVND (reference sequence). The data belong to a study of cytomegalovirus exposure and HLA in healthy donors. The PCR had 60 Vbeta and 13 Jbeta primers. The data were produced by immunoSEQ multiplex PCR, yet TCRdb's version contains in-frame clones alone and is incomplete. The table lists around 97,000 clones, roughly 66% of them singletons. The gene calls are TRBV19 and TRBJ2-3; D call uncertain. Sequencing was done on a sample of PBMCs. The receptor comes from a woman in her forties or fifties in good health and CMV-seronegative. For the CDR3, the DNA is TGTGCCAGTAGTATAGACGTTCCGGCAGATACGCAGTATTTT. It encodes CASSIDVPADTQYF.